Listed below are T cell receptor beta chains from one sample, sequenced in a study of CD8+CD57+ T cells in acquired aplastic anemia. TCRdb processed the reads anew with MiXCR; each CDR3 protein has one entry. The table records 160,000 or so distinct CDR3 sequences, more than 45% of them present only once. The specimen sequenced was sorted CD4+, CD8+, or CD8+CD57+ T cells (not recorded which) from PBMCs. These TCRs come from a human donor with aplastic anemia. The CDR3 runs from the conserved cysteine through the conserved F or W. The D gene is left open where the match is weak. The size field is filled for only some rows; it gives once, few, many or a size class.

V gene	D gene	J gene	clone size	CDR3 protein	CDR3 DNA
TRBV7-9	TRBD1	TRBJ2-7	.	CASSWTGGEDEQYF	TGTGCCAGCAGCTGGACAGGGGGCGAGGACGAGCAGTACTTC
TRBV19	.	TRBJ2-7	.	CASNIAGNGYEQYF	TGTGCCAGCAATATCGCGGGGAATGGCTACGAGCAGTACTTC
TRBV4-2	.	TRBJ2-1	many	CASSQETTGTYNEQFF	TGTGCCAGCAGCCAAGAGACGACCGGAACCTACAATGAGCAGTTCTTC
TRBV6-1	.	TRBJ1-1	many	CASSESGVLEAFF	TGTGCCAGCAGTGAATCGGGAGTCCTTGAAGCTTTCTTT
TRBV29-1	.	TRBJ1-2	.	CSVGTGNSNYGYTF	TGCAGCGTGGGGACGGGGAATTCTAACTATGGCTACACCTTC
TRBV9	.	TRBJ2-2	many	CASSVEGGTGELFF	TGTGCCAGCAGCGTAGAGGGAGGCACCGGGGAGCTGTTTTTT
TRBV18	TRBD1	TRBJ2-5	few	CASSPGAGTGKGETQYF	TGTGCCAGCTCACCTGGCGCCGGGACAGGGAAGGGGGAGACCCAGTACTTC
TRBV5-4	.	TRBJ2-7	once	CASGFGGSASSYEQYF	TGTGCCAGCGGCTTTGGAGGGTCAGCAAGCTCCTACGAGCAGTACTTC
TRBV15	TRBD1	TRBJ2-2	.	CATSNRGVANTGELFF	TGTGCCACCAGCAACAGGGGCGTCGCGAACACCGGGGAGCTGTTTTTT
TRBV2	TRBD2	TRBJ2-3	.	CASSGGGPVTDTQYF	TGTGCCAGCAGTGGCGGGGGGCCCGTCACAGATACGCAGTATTTT
TRBV20-1	TRBD1	TRBJ2-7	few	CSADRVNYEQYF	TGCAGTGCGGACAGGGTAAACTACGAGCAGTACTTC
TRBV6-5	TRBD2	TRBJ2-2	many	CASSPSRTSGTGELFF	TGTGCCAGCAGTCCCTCGCGGACTAGCGGGACGGGGGAGCTGTTTTTT
TRBV6-2/TRBV6-3	.	TRBJ1-2	few	CASSYIRGTGVYGYTF	TGTGCCAGCAGTTACATCCGAGGGACCGGGGTCTATGGCTACACCTTC
TRBV15	.	TRBJ1-4	many	CATSREARNEKLFF	TGTGCCACCAGCAGAGAAGCCAGGAATGAAAAACTGTTTTTT
TRBV24-1	.	TRBJ2-1	.	CATSDLWEQFF	TGTGCCACCAGTGATTTGTGGGAGCAGTTCTTC
TRBV30	TRBD2	TRBJ2-2	few	CAWSGVAGGTGELFF	TGTGCCTGGAGCGGCGTGGCGGGAGGTACCGGGGAGCTGTTTTTT
TRBV7-2	.	TRBJ2-7	many	CASSLLNYEQYF	TGTGCCAGCAGCTTACTAAACTACGAGCAGTACTTC
TRBV5-1	TRBD1	TRBJ1-4	many	CASSLAPTGANEKLFF	TGCGCCAGCAGCTTGGCCCCGACAGGGGCTAATGAAAAACTGTTTTTT
TRBV9	.	TRBJ2-5	.	CASSVGLGEETQYF	TGTGCCAGCAGCGTAGGACTAGGGGAAGAGACCCAGTACTTC
TRBV5-1	TRBD2	TRBJ2-5	.	CASSLQAGADAETQYF	TGCGCCAGCAGCCTACAAGCGGGAGCGGATGCGGAGACCCAGTACTTC
TRBV9	.	TRBJ1-6	medium-sized	CASQPGNGSPLHF	TGTGCCAGTCAACCGGGCAACGGATCACCCCTCCACTTT
TRBV2	.	TRBJ2-6	.	CASSDGTLTGANVLTF	TGTGCCAGCAGTGACGGGACTCTAACCGGGGCCAACGTCCTGACTTTC
TRBV2	.	TRBJ2-7	.	CASRDSPYEQYF	TGTGCCAGCCGGGACTCCCCCTACGAGCAGTACTTC
TRBV30	.	TRBJ1-2	.	CAWSYRETNYDYTF	TGTGCCTGGAGTTACAGGGAGACTAACTATGACTACACCTTC
TRBV9	TRBD2	TRBJ2-7	.	CASSPGLAGGDEQYF	TGTGCCAGCAGCCCTGGACTAGCGGGAGGTGACGAGCAGTACTTC
TRBV6-1	TRBD1	TRBJ1-2	.	CASRPDRARGYTF	TGTGCCAGCAGACCCGACAGGGCCCGTGGCTACACCTTC
TRBV7-6	.	TRBJ1-1	.	CASSPLAATGEIDAFF	TGTGCCAGCAGCCCCCTCGCGGCGACAGGCGAAATTGACGCTTTCTTT
TRBV14	.	TRBJ1-2	many	CASSPEANYGYTF	TGTGCCAGCAGCCCCGAAGCTAACTATGGCTACACCTTC
TRBV10-3	.	TRBJ1-3	.	CAISEGKLLPSGNTIYF	TGTGCCATCAGTGAGGGGAAACTCCTGCCCTCTGGAAACACCATATATTTT
TRBV20-1	TRBD2	TRBJ2-2	many	CSAPLAGGPAGELFF	TGCAGTGCGCCACTAGCGGGAGGGCCGGCCGGGGAGCTGTTTTTT
TRBV25-1	.	TRBJ1-6	few	CASSEYAGANSPLHF	TGTGCCAGCAGTGAATATGCGGGGGCTAATTCACCCCTCCACTTT
TRBV7-6	.	TRBJ1-5	few	CASSSTRDQPQHF	TGTGCCAGCAGCTCAACGCGCGATCAGCCCCAGCATTTT
TRBV29-1	.	TRBJ2-1	.	CSVGQGGDEQFF	TGCAGCGTTGGACAGGGAGGGGATGAGCAGTTCTTC
TRBV9	.	TRBJ2-5	many	CASSVAPDSQETQYF	TGTGCCAGCAGCGTAGCCCCGGACAGTCAAGAGACCCAGTACTTC
TRBV19	TRBD1	TRBJ2-7	.	CASSQTGGKSYEQYF	TGTGCCAGTAGTCAAACAGGGGGCAAATCCTACGAGCAGTACTTC
TRBV12-3/TRBV12-4	.	TRBJ2-5	many	CASSSFTHQETQYF	TGTGCCAGCAGCTCCTTCACGCACCAAGAGACCCAGTACTTC
TRBV10-1	.	TRBJ2-3	few	CASSMADTQYF	TGCGCCAGCAGCATGGCAGATACGCAGTATTTT
TRBV19	TRBD1	TRBJ1-2	.	CASSMTGSGGYGYTF	TGTGCCAGTAGTATGACAGGGAGCGGAGGCTATGGCTACACCTTC
TRBV15	.	TRBJ1-6	.	CATSKGAGDSPLHF	TGTGCCACCAGCAAAGGGGCAGGGGACTCACCCCTCCACTTT
TRBV19	.	TRBJ2-7	many	CASSLGQPYERQYF	TGTGCCAGTAGTCTCGGACAGCCTTACGAGCGGCAGTACTTC
TRBV19	.	TRBJ2-7	.	CASSNRQTYEQYF	TGTGCCAGTAGTAATCGGCAAACCTACGAGCAGTACTTC
TRBV5-4	.	TRBJ2-1	many	CASSYSSSYNEQFF	TGTGCCAGCAGCTACAGCAGCTCCTACAATGAGCAGTTCTTC
TRBV15	TRBD2	TRBJ2-5	many	CATSRVSGTGETQYF	TGTGCCACCAGCAGAGTAAGCGGGACGGGGGAGACCCAGTACTTC
TRBV9	.	TRBJ1-2	few	CASSVDQRGSYGYTF	TGTGCCAGCAGCGTAGATCAAAGGGGAAGCTATGGCTACACCTTC
TRBV7-2	TRBD2	TRBJ2-5	.	CASSFPWEGQETQYF	TGTGCCAGCAGCTTCCCCTGGGAGGGGCAAGAGACCCAGTACTTC
TRBV20-1	TRBD1	TRBJ1-4	many	CSARDSASTNEKLFF	TGCAGTGCCAGGGACAGCGCATCAACTAATGAAAAACTGTTTTTT
TRBV19	.	TRBJ2-2	.	CASSPMRTSNTGELFF	TGTGCCAGTAGCCCCATGAGGACTTCGAACACCGGGGAGCTGTTTTTT
TRBV7-2	TRBD2	TRBJ2-5	.	CASKRGSLETQYF	TGTGCCAGCAAGCGCGGGAGCTTGGAGACCCAGTACTTC
TRBV12-3/TRBV12-4	.	TRBJ2-3	.	CASSEIGTPRATDTQYF	TGTGCCAGCAGTGAAATAGGAACACCCCGTGCGACAGATACGCAGTATTTT